A single sample gave rise to the 32 T cell receptor beta chains below, sequenced in a study of blood T cell repertoires in COVID-19. Clones were sequenced by immunoSEQ multiplex PCR, and TCRdb holds only the in-frame ones, with some missing. The sample lists under 200,000 clones, around 84% occurring once. The sequenced material came from peripheral blood. The receptors derive from a man between 60 and 75 years old with COVID-19, enrolled during active disease.

The J gene is TRBJ1-1, the V gene TRBV11-2; 7 bases are shared with TRBD1. V lost 7 bases and J lost 4; bases outside the gene matches: 9. The CDR3 has 14 residues. Germline lookup yields CDR1 SGHAT and CDR2 FQNNGV. The CDR3 DNA follows: TGTGCCAGCACCCCGACAGGGTCGGGCACTGAAGCTTTCTTT. Translation gives CASTPTGSGTEAFF. Full variable domain (missing parts from reference TRBV11-2 and TRBJ1-1): EAGVAQSPRYKIIEKRQSVAFWCNPISGHATLYWYQQILGQGPKLLIQFQNNGVVDDSQLPKDRFSAERLKGVDSTLKIQPAKLEDSAVYLCASTPTGSGTEAFFGQGTRLTVV.

The rearrangement links TRBV18 to TRBJ2-2, with 7 positions matching TRBD1. Germline values: CDR1 KGHSH, CDR2 LQKENI. The CDR3 is made up of 15 amino acids. Germline trimming cut 2 bases from V and 4 bases from J; bases unmatched to any gene: 4. The CDR3 spells CASSPTGAITGELFF. CDR3 coding DNA: TGTGCCAGCTCACCAACAGGGGCCATCACCGGGGAGCTGTTTTTT.

The gene calls are TRBV5-1 and TRBJ1-4, with 10 bases fitting TRBD1. The junction had 11 bases not matched to a gene; V was cut back by 4 bases and J by 8 bases. The CDR3 loop spans 16 amino acids. Germline CDR1 SGHRS, CDR2 YFSETQ. CDR3 residues: CASSPRIGTGEEKLFF. DNA for the CDR3: TGCGCCAGCAGCCCAAGAATCGGGACAGGGGAAGAAAAACTGTTTTTT.

The CDR3 region has the DNA TGTGCCAGCAGCAGACGACAGGGGGCTTCCCACGAGCAGTACTTC. Protein sequence: CASSRRQGASHEQYF. The V gene is TRBV7-2, the J gene TRBJ2-7; TRBD1 aligns across 10 bases. Per the germline V gene, CDR1 is SGHTA and CDR2 is FQGNSA. V lost 5 bases, J lost 5 bases, and 9 bases stayed unmatched. CDR3 length: 15 residues.

The J gene is TRBJ1-2, the V gene TRBV7-2; D is possibly TRBD1 (5 bases). Germline V gene lookup returns CDR1 SGHTA and CDR2 FQGNSA. This CDR3 has 16 residues. V was trimmed by 1 base and J by 2 bases, leaving 14 bases between them. DNA of the CDR3: TGTGCCAGCAGCTTAGTGGCGGCCCAGGGAAACTATGGCTACACCTTC. This codes for CASSLVAAQGNYGYTF.

This rearrangement joins TRBV10-3 to TRBJ1-1; TRBD1 agrees at 10 bases. CDR1 is ENHRY and CDR2 is SYGVKD in the germline V gene. With V trimmed by 5 bases and J by 6 bases, 6 bases remained unmatched. The CDR3 has 14 amino acids. The CDR3 is CAISKDRGPSEAFF. The CDR3 nucleotides are TGTGCCATCAGTAAAGACAGGGGGCCCTCTGAAGCTTTCTTT.

The rearrangement joins TRBV5-1 to TRBJ1-4; 9 nucleotides match TRBD1. Germline V CDR1 and CDR2: SGHRS, YFSETQ. Trimming took 3 bases from V and 6 from J; bases not matched to a gene: 3. This CDR3 contains 14 residues. The CDR3 loop reads CASSSGQGYEKLFF. DNA of the CDR3: TGCGCCAGCAGCTCGGGACAGGGTTATGAAAAACTGTTTTTT. Variable domain in full (rest from reference TRBV5-1 and TRBJ1-4): KAGVTQTPRYLIKTRGQQVTLSCSPISGHRSVSWYQQTPGQGLQFLFEYFSETQRNKGNFPGRFSGRQFSNSRSEMNVSTLELGDSALYLCASSSGQGYEKLFFGSGTQLSVL.

V is TRBV18 and J is TRBJ1-6; TRBD1 might be the D (6 bases). CDR3 size: 15 residues. The germline V gene encodes CDR1 KGHSH and CDR2 LQKENI. With 3 bases removed from V and 6 bases from J, the gap between germline ends came to 12 bases. For the CDR3, the DNA is TGTGCCAGCTCACCGGGGGGGCCCTTTAATTCACCCCTCCACTTT. It is translated as CASSPGGPFNSPLHF.

V and J are TRBV7-2 and TRBJ2-2; the D is unclear. The CDR3 runs 13 residues. Trimming pared 5 bases from V and 13 bases from J, leaving 17 bases between. Germline CDR1 and CDR2: SGHTA and FQGNSA. In DNA, the CDR3 is TGTGCCAGCAGCCCCGTGCTAACCGAGGTGCTGTTTTTT. Translating gives CASSPVLTEVLFF.

This sequence joins TRBV11-2 and TRBJ2-1, with D possibly matching TRBD2 (5 bases). The CDR3 has 15 residues. Germline V gene lookup returns CDR1 SGHAT and CDR2 FQNNGV. The V gene lost 4 bases and the J gene lost 5 bases, with 15 bases spanning the gap. Written as DNA, the CDR3 is TGTGCCAGCAGCTCCCTGAGGCGGGTAGACAATGAGCAGTTCTTC. This translates into CASSSLRRVDNEQFF. The variable domain in full, completed from reference TRBV11-2 and TRBJ2-1, reads EAGVAQSPRYKIIEKRQSVAFWCNPISGHATLYWYQQILGQGPKLLIQFQNNGVVDDSQLPKDRFSAERLKGVDSTLKIQPAKLEDSAVYLCASSSLRRVDNEQFFGPGTRLTVL.

This chain's CDR3 is CASSLARRAEAFF. The CDR3 DNA sequence: TGTGCCAGCAGCTTAGCCAGGCGCGCTGAAGCTTTCTTT. The chain employs TRBV11-2 and TRBJ1-1; D remains unclear. CDR1 is SGHAT and CDR2 is FQNNGV in the germline V gene. V lost 1 base to trimming and J lost 6 bases, with 9 bases between them. The CDR3 has 13 amino acids.

The V and J genes are TRBV28 and TRBJ1-5; the D gene is possibly TRBD1 (5 bases). Trimming cost V 3 bases and J 6 bases, with 12 bases left between them. The CDR3 is made up of 14 amino acids. Germline V gives CDR1 MDHEN, CDR2 SYDVKM. In DNA, the CDR3 is TGTGCCAGCAGTTTGCAGGGTGTGCGTCAGCCCCAGCATTTT. It specifies CASSLQGVRQPQHF.

CDR3 residues: CASSNRDSSGANVLTF. As DNA, the CDR3 is TGTGCCAGCAGCAACCGGGACAGCTCTGGGGCCAACGTCCTGACTTTC. This chain joins TRBV21-1 and TRBJ2-6; TRBD1 reflects the table's D call only, with no check against the DNA. TRBV21-1 represents a pseudogene. CDR3 length: 16 residues.

This clone was observed a single time. This rearrangement joins TRBV7-6 to TRBJ2-3, with D possibly being TRBD1 (6 bases). V was trimmed by 1 base and J by 11 bases, leaving 7 bases between them. The germline V gene has CDR1 SGHVS and CDR2 FNYEAQ. The CDR3 extends over 11 amino acids. The CDR3 DNA reads as TGTGCCAGCAGCTTAGGGACAGAGCAGTATTTT. This gives the protein CASSLGTEQYF.

V usage is TRBV7-3 and J usage is TRBJ2-7, with TRBD1 matching over 7 bases. Germline V lookup: CDR1 SGHTA, CDR2 FQGTGA. The J segment lost 7 bases and the V segment lost 2 bases, leaving 17 bases of the junction unmatched. The CDR3 consists of 17 residues. In DNA form, the CDR3 reads TGTGCCAGCAGCTTATCGGTGTGGGGACAGCAAGGTGCAGAGCAGTACTTC. It yields the protein CASSLSVWGQQGAEQYF. The full variable domain, its missing parts supplied by reference TRBV7-3 and TRBJ2-7, is GAGVSQTPSNKVTEKGKYVELRCDPISGHTALYWYRQSLGQGPEFLIYFQGTGAADDSGLPNDRFFAVRPEGSVSTLKIQRTERGDSAVYLCASSLSVWGQQGAEQYFGPGTRLTVT.

J is TRBJ2-7 and V is TRBV20-1; 8 bases align to TRBD2. Germline V lookup: CDR1 DFQATT, CDR2 SNEGSKA (reference sequence). The CDR3 spans 14 residues. The ends lost 3 bases at V and 1 base at J; junction bases unmatched: 5. CDR3 coding DNA: TGCAGTGCTAGTCGGGGGGGACTATCCTACGAGCAGTACTTC. It yields the protein CSASRGGLSYEQYF.

The chain couples TRBV7-9 to TRBJ1-2; 8 bases match TRBD1. Germline CDR1 and CDR2: SEHNR and FQNEAQ (reference sequence). The CDR3 runs 14 residues. Trimming cost V 4 bases and J 8 bases; bases outside gene matches: 9. This chain's CDR3 is CASSYGTGRGGYTF. CDR3 nucleotides: TGTGCCAGCAGCTACGGGACAGGTCGTGGGGGCTACACCTTC.

J is TRBJ1-4 and V is TRBV11-3; 8 bases map to TRBD1. CDR3 length equals 15 residues. Germline CDR1 SGHNT, CDR2 YENEEA. Trimming took 6 bases from V and 8 from J; bases not matched to a gene: 11. CDR3 in amino acids: CASSLRQGRGEKLFF. The CDR3 region has the DNA TGTGCCAGCAGTCTCCGACAGGGGCGCGGGGAAAAACTGTTTTTT.

The V gene is TRBV18, the J gene TRBJ1-2, with TRBD1 as a possible D gene (6 bases). CDR3 length equals 15 residues. Germline CDR1 KGHSH, CDR2 LQKENI. V dropped 3 bases and J dropped 2 bases, with 13 bases sitting between them. The CDR3, as DNA: TGTGCCAGCTCACCGGAAACAGACAGGAACTATGGCTACACCTTC. This translates into CASSPETDRNYGYTF.

The V gene is TRBV15, the J gene TRBJ1-6; TRBD1 matches at 8 bases. CDR1 is LNHNV and CDR2 is YYDKDF in the germline V gene (reference sequence). The CDR3 covers 15 residues. V shed 3 bases, J shed 8 bases, and the junction held 6 bases outside the gene matches. Here the CDR3 reads CATSSLDRGDSPLHF. CDR3 DNA sequence: TGTGCCACCAGCAGCCTAGACAGGGGCGATTCACCCCTCCACTTT.

The J gene is TRBJ2-7, the V gene TRBV5-1; unclear D gene. The CDR3 sequence is 13 residues long. Germline V CDR1 and CDR2: SGHRS, YFSETQ. V dropped 4 bases and J dropped 3 bases, with 11 bases sitting between them. The CDR3 loop reads CASSREAFYEQYF. The CDR3 DNA reads as TGCGCCAGCAGCCGCGAAGCCTTCTACGAGCAGTACTTC. Looking up the rest from reference TRBV5-1 and TRBJ2-7 gives the full variable domain: KAGVTQTPRYLIKTRGQQVTLSCSPISGHRSVSWYQQTPGQGLQFLFEYFSETQRNKGNFPGRFSGRQFSNSRSEMNVSTLELGDSALYLCASSREAFYEQYFGPGTRLTVT.

The gene calls are TRBV4-2 and TRBJ2-5; 12 nucleotides line up with TRBD1. Germline trimming cut 0 bases from V and 4 bases from J; bases unmatched to any gene: 3. Germline V gene lookup returns CDR1 LGHNA and CDR2 YNFKEQ. The CDR3 runs 16 residues. The chain's CDR3 is CASSQDLGQGAETQYF. CDR3 nucleotide sequence: TGTGCCAGCAGCCAAGATCTGGGACAGGGGGCAGAGACCCAGTACTTC.

The V and J genes are TRBV10-3 and TRBJ1-3; 9 bases fit TRBD1. V shed 4 bases and J 2 bases; nucleotides not matched to a gene: 9. Germline loops: CDR1 ENHRY, CDR2 SYGVKD. The CDR3 is made up of 17 amino acids. The CDR3 region is CAISGPPGTGTGNTIYF. The CDR3, as DNA: TGTGCCATCAGTGGACCCCCCGGGACAGGGACTGGAAACACCATATATTTT.

The V and J genes are TRBV11-2 and TRBJ1-1; weak D call: TRBD1 (5 bases). The V end was cut by 3 bases, the J end by 5 bases, with 10 bases between. The CDR3 runs 13 residues. Germline-derived CDR1 and CDR2 are SGHAT and FQNNGV. The CDR3 DNA reads as TGTGCCAGCAGCTTTACCAGGGAAACTGAAGCTTTCTTT. This codes for CASSFTRETEAFF.

The genes are TRBV12-3 or TRBV12-4 and TRBJ2-7, with D possibly TRBD2 on 5 matching bases. The length of the CDR3 is 12 residues. V was shortened by 2 bases and J by 6 bases, with 8 bases between the two germline ends. The CDR3 sequence: CASSLMRVEQYF. CDR3 DNA: TGTGCCAGCAGTTTAATGAGGGTCGAGCAGTACTTC.

This sequence joins TRBV6-5 and TRBJ2-7; TRBD1 might be the D (6 bases). Germline loops: CDR1 MNHEY, CDR2 SVGAGI. The CDR3 is 14 amino acids. Trimming took off 6 bases at V and 2 bases at J, with 14 bases between the two ends. This chain's CDR3 is CASRDPGQPYEQYF. The CDR3 bases are TGTGCCAGCAGGGACCCCGGACAGCCCTACGAGCAGTACTTC.

The chain uses TRBV6-5 and TRBJ1-2; the D gene is possibly TRBD1 (5 bases). Trimming removed 6 bases from V and 4 bases from J, with 18 bases in between. CDR3 size: 15 residues. The germline CDR1 and CDR2 sequences are MNHEY and SVGAGI. The CDR3 coding sequence is TGTGCCAGCAGGGGGGAGGGAGAGATTGGCTATGGCTACACCTTC. It specifies CASRGEGEIGYGYTF.

Comment on this clone: Other DNA sequences from this sample encode an identical CDR3 as well. The chain couples TRBV25-1 to TRBJ1-1; D might be TRBD1 (6 bases). Germline V gene data show CDR1 as MGHDK and CDR2 as SYGVNS. V gave up 4 bases and J gave up 4 bases, with 10 bases separating them. The CDR3 covers 13 residues. The CDR3 nucleotides are TGTGCCAGCAGTGGAACAGGGCGCACTGAAGCTTTCTTT. The encoded protein is CASSGTGRTEAFF.

CDR3 sequence: CASSFPDSPRGETQYF. CDR3 DNA: TGTGCCAGCAGCTTTCCGGACAGCCCTCGGGGAGAGACCCAGTACTTC. The J gene is TRBJ2-5, the V gene TRBV5-4, with D tentatively TRBD1 (6 bases). The CDR3 has 16 residues. The V gene lost 2 bases and the J gene lost 4 bases, with 18 bases spanning the gap. CDR1 and CDR2 from the germline V gene are SGHNT and YYREEE (reference sequence).

In its sample, this clone was seen once. This chain links TRBV4-3 with TRBJ2-3; 7 bases align to TRBD1. This CDR3 has 17 residues. Germline-derived CDR1 and CDR2 are LGHNA and YSLEER. V gave up 3 bases and J gave up 5 bases; unmatched junction bases: 14. CDR3 DNA: TGCGCCAGCAGCCAGCGACCGGACAGGCTGGGTATAGATACGCAGTATTTT. It yields the protein CASSQRPDRLGIDTQYF.

The V gene is TRBV28, the J gene TRBJ1-1; D call uncertain. Trimming pared 10 bases from V and 4 bases from J, leaving 13 bases between. Germline assignment: CDR1 MDHEN and CDR2 SYDVKM. The CDR3 consists of 12 residues. CDR3 in DNA: TGTGCCACCTTCCGGGGTGGCACTGAAGCTTTCTTT. Protein: CATFRGGTEAFF. The full variable domain, completed using reference TRBV28 and TRBJ1-1, is DVKVTQSSRYLVKRTGEKVFLECVQDMDHENMFWYRQDPGLGLRLIYFSYDVKMKEKGDIPEGYSVSREKKERFSLILESASTNQTSMYLCATFRGGTEAFFGQGTRLTVV.

J is TRBJ1-4 and V is TRBV27; D is unresolved. V lost 6 bases and J 5 bases, leaving 19 bases between the germline ends. Germline assignment: CDR1 MNHEY and CDR2 SMNVEV (reference sequence). The CDR3 contains 16 residues. CDR3 loop: CASRTLAARGNEKLFF. Written as DNA, the CDR3 is TGTGCCAGCAGGACCTTAGCGGCCCGGGGAAATGAAAAACTGTTTTTT.